A single sample gave rise to the 14 T cell receptor beta chains below, sequenced in a study of shared clonotypes between healthy human individuals. The method was immunoSEQ multiplex PCR; TCRdb's version includes in-frame clones alone and lacks a portion of them. The sample shows about 490,000 clones, about 82% of them seen only once. Sequencing was carried out using PBMCs. The source is a middle-aged woman in good health. Some clones in this sample may be carry-over from other donors' samples.

CDR3 DNA sequence: TGTGCCAGTCGCCGGGACGGACTCTACGAGCAGTACTTC. Encoded protein: CASRRDGLYEQYF. The chain employs TRBV19 and TRBJ2-7, with D tentatively TRBD1 or TRBD2 (5 bases each). The V gene's germline CDR1 is LNHDA and CDR2 SQIVND (reference sequence). The V and J ends lost 8 bases and 3 bases respectively, with 14 bases between them. CDR3 length: 13 amino acids.

As regards this clone: The junction shows a germline mismatch at one end, possibly a read error. The chain is built from TRBV28 and TRBJ1-2; no clear D gene. Germline V gene data show CDR1 as MDHEN and CDR2 as SYDVKM. CDR3 length equals 14 residues. The CDR3 nucleotides are TGTGCCAGCAGTTCAACCCTGGGGATAACAGCTATAATCTTC. Protein sequence: CASSSTLGITAIIF.

Points on this clone: Other DNA sequences of this sample code for an identical CDR3. The gene calls are TRBV19 and TRBJ2-5; D is unresolved. The CDR3 consists of 11 residues. Germline V CDR1 and CDR2: LNHDA, SQIVND (reference sequence). V was pared by 6 bases and J by 4 bases, with 6 bases between. In DNA form, the CDR3 reads TGTGCCAGTAGGGGTGGAGAGACCCAGTACTTC. Protein: CASRGGETQYF.

This clone was observed once. V usage is TRBV5-6 and J usage is TRBJ1-2, with a possible D match to TRBD1 (6 bases). The germline V and J ends were trimmed by 4 bases and 4 bases, with 8 bases remaining between them. The CDR3 runs to 12 residues. Per germline, CDR1 SGHDT and CDR2 YYEEEE. The CDR3 DNA reads TGTGCCAGCAGCCGGGACACCTATGGCTACACCTTC. Translated: CASSRDTYGYTF.

Comments on this clone: It differs at one base from a far larger clone, so likely a read error. The CDR3 sequence: CAISEARGAGQPQHF. CDR3 nucleotide sequence: TGTGCCATCAGTGAAGCGCGGGGGGCGGGTCAGCCCCAGCATTTT. The chain has TRBV2 and TRBJ1-5, with D possibly being TRBD1 (6 bases). This CDR3 is 15 amino acids long. CDR1 and CDR2 from the germline V gene are SNHLY and FYNNEI.

The chain recombines TRBV4-2 with TRBJ2-3; 8 nucleotides match TRBD2. The V gene end was trimmed by 1 base and the J gene end by 0 bases; junction bases not matched to a gene: 6. This CDR3 has 17 residues. The germline gives CDR1 LGHNA, CDR2 YNFKEQ. In DNA, the CDR3 is TGTGCCAGCAGCCAAGTTCAGCGGGAGCTCAGCACAGATACGCAGTATTTT. Translation: CASSQVQRELSTDTQYF.

The chain is built from TRBV28 and TRBJ1-2; 11 positions match TRBD1. This CDR3 is built from 16 residues. V dropped 5 bases and J dropped 4; count of bases not matched to a gene: 9. Germline-derived CDR1 and CDR2 are MDHEN and SYDVKM. Here the CDR3 DNA reads TGTGCCAGCAGTGACTGGGACAGGGGGGAGGGCTATGGCTACACCTTC. It translates to CASSDWDRGEGYGYTF.

The chain joins TRBV11-2 to TRBJ1-3, with a possible D match to TRBD1 (5 bases). This CDR3 is 16 amino acids long. Germline V CDR1 and CDR2: SGHAT, FQNNGV. V gave up 5 bases and J gave up 0 bases, with 14 bases separating them. The CDR3 DNA is TGTGCCAGCAGCCCCGCTGGGGACCGCTCTGGAAACACCATATATTTT. It yields the protein CASSPAGDRSGNTIYF.

This chain uses TRBV19 with TRBJ1-2, with D hard to call. The V gene's germline CDR1 is LNHDA and CDR2 SQIVND (reference sequence). The CDR3 runs to 12 residues. V was shortened by 6 bases and J by 7 bases, with 12 bases between the two germline ends. CDR3 region: CASRSIVSGYTF. The CDR3 DNA is TGTGCCAGTAGGTCTATCGTAAGTGGCTACACCTTC.

This clone was seen a few times. The chain has TRBV28 and TRBJ1-2, with a weak D call TRBD1 (5 bases). CDR3 length: 13 amino acids. The germline V gene encodes CDR1 MDHEN and CDR2 SYDVKM. The CDR3 DNA follows: TGTGCGACGGGGCCTATCTCTAACTATGGCTACACCTTC. It encodes CATGPISNYGYTF.

The genes are TRBV4-2 and TRBJ2-2; D may match TRBD1 or TRBD2 (5 bases each). The germline V gene has CDR1 LGHNA and CDR2 YNFKEQ. Trimming stripped 6 bases from V and 3 bases from J, with 11 bases between. There are 14 residues in the CDR3. The CDR3 spells CASRSGTDTGELFF. The CDR3 DNA reads TGTGCCAGCAGGTCAGGGACGGACACCGGGGAGCTGTTTTTT.

J is TRBJ1-4 and V is TRBV6-6; D unclear. Germline CDR1 is MNHNY and CDR2 is SVGAGI (reference sequence). The CDR3 totals 12 residues. Trimming pared 7 bases from V and 7 bases from J, leaving 10 bases between. The CDR3 DNA sequence: TGTGCCAGCACCTTGGCCGGTGAAAAACTGTTTTTT. Protein: CASTLAGEKLFF.

This clone was seen only once. Other DNA sequences in the same sample also yield this CDR3. This chain links TRBV4-2 with TRBJ2-1; D assignment may be TRBD1 or TRBD2 (5 bases each). The V end lost 1 base, the J end lost 0 bases, and 7 bases lay between the germline ends. The germline CDR1 and CDR2 sequences are LGHNA and YNFKEQ. There are 15 residues in the CDR3. CDR3 in DNA: TGTGCCAGCAGCCAAGCTGGGGGCTCCTACAATGAGCAGTTCTTC. As protein: CASSQAGGSYNEQFF.

This chain joins TRBV28 and TRBJ2-3, with 11 bases matching TRBD2. With 7 bases clipped from V and 3 bases from J, the junction kept 9 bases outside the gene matches. This CDR3 region has 16 residues. Per germline, CDR1 MDHEN and CDR2 SYDVKM. The CDR3 nucleotides are TGTGCCAGCACTTCGGGACTAGCGGTTGATACAGATACGCAGTATTTT. This translates into CASTSGLAVDTDTQYF. The full variable domain, its missing parts supplied by reference TRBV28 and TRBJ2-3, is DVKVTQSSRYLVKRTGEKVFLECVQDMDHENMFWYRQDPGLGLRLIYFSYDVKMKEKGDIPEGYSVSREKKERFSLILESASTNQTSMYLCASTSGLAVDTDTQYFGPGTRLTVL.